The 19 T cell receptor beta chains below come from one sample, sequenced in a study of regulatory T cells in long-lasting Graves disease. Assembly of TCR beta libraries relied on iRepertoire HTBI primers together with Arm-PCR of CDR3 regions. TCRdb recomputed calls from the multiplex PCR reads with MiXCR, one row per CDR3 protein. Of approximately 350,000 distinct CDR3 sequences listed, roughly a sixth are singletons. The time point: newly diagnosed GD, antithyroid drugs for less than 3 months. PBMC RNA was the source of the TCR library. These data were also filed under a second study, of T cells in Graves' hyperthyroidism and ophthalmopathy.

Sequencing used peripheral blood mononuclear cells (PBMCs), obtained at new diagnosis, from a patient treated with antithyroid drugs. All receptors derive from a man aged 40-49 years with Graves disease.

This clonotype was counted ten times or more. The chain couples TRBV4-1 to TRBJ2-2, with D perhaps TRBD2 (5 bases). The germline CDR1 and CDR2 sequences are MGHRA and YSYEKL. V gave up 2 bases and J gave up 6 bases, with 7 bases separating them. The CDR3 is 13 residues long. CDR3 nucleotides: TGCGCCAGCAGCCAACAGCGGCCCGGGGAGCTGTTTTTT. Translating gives CASSQQRPGELFF.

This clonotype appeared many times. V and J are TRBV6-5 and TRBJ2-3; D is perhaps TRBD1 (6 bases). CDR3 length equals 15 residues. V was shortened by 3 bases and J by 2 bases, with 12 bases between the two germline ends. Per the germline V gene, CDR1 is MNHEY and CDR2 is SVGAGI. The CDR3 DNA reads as TGTGCCAGCAGTTATAGTACAGGGACCACAGATACGCAGTATTTT. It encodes CASSYSTGTTDTQYF.

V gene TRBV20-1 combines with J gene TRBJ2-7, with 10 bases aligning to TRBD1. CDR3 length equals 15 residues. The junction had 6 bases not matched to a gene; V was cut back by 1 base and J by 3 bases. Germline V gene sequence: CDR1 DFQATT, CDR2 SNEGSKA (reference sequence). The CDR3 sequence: CSARVYRDRGYEQYF. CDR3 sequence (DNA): TGCAGTGCTAGAGTATACCGGGACAGGGGCTACGAGCAGTACTTC.

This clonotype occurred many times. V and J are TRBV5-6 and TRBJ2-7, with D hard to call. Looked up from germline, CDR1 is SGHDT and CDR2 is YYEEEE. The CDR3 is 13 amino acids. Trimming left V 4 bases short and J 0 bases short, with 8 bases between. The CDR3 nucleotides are TGTGCCAGCAGCAGCCCCTACTCCTACGAGCAGTACTTC. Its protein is CASSSPYSYEQYF.

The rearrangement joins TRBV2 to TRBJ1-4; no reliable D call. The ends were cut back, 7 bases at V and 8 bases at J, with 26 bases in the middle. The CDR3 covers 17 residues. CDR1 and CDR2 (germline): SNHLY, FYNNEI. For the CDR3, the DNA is TGTGCCAGCATCCAACACGGGAACCCCCTGATAGCGGAAAAACTGTTTTTT. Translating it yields CASIQHGNPLIAEKLFF.

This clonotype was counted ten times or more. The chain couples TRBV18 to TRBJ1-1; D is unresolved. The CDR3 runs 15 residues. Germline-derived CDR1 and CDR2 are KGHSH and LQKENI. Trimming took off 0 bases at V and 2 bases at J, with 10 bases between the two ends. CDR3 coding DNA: TGTGCCAGCTCACCACCTCCAGGCCCTAACACTGAAGCTTTCTTT. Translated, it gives CASSPPPGPNTEAFF.

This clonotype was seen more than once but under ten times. CDR3 sequence reads: CASSPRAGDRDTQYF. The CDR3 coding sequence is TGTGCCAGCAGCCCTAGGGCGGGAGATAGAGATACGCAGTATTTT. The chain combines TRBV14 with TRBJ2-3; 7 bases match TRBD2. Unmatched junction bases numbered 9, after V lost 4 bases and J lost 5 bases. This CDR3 region has 15 residues. CDR1 is SGHDN and CDR2 is FVKESK in the germline V gene.

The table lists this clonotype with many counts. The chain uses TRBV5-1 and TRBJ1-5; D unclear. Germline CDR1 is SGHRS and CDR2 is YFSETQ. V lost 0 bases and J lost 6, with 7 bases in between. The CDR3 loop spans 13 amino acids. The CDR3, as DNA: TGCGCCAGCAGCTTGGGCCCCCTTCAGCCCCAGCATTTT. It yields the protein CASSLGPLQPQHF.

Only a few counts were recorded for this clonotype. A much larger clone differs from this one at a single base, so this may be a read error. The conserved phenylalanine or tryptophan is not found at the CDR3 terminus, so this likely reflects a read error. In nucleotides, the CDR3 is TGCAGCCTCCTTGGTATCGGGCAAGAGACCCAGTACTCC. This encodes CSLLGIGQETQYS. This chain joins TRBV29-1 and TRBJ2-5, with D unclear. CDR1 and CDR2 from the germline V gene are SQVTM and ANQGSEA. Trimming took 8 bases from V and 2 from J, leaving 15 bases between them. The CDR3 spans 13 residues.

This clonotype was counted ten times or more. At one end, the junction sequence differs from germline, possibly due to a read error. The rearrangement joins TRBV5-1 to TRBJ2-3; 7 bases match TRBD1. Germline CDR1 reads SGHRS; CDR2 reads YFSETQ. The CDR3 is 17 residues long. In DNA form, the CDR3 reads TGTGCCAGCAGCTTGCCTTACAGGGGTTCTAGCACAGATACGCAGTATTTT. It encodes CASSLPYRGSSTDTQYF.

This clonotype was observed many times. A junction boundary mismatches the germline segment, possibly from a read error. This chain's CDR3 is CASTLGPNTPPLF. The CDR3 bases are TGTGCCAGCACCTTGGGCCCAAATACACCGCCGCTGTTT. This chain links TRBV12-3 or TRBV12-4 with TRBJ2-3; no definite D call. This CDR3 region has 13 residues.

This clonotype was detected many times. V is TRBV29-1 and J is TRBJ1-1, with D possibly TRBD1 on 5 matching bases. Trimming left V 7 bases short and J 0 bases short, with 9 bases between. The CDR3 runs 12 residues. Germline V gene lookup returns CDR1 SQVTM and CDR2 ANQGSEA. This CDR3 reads CSGGGMNTEAFF. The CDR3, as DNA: TGCAGCGGGGGGGGGATGAACACTGAAGCTTTCTTT.

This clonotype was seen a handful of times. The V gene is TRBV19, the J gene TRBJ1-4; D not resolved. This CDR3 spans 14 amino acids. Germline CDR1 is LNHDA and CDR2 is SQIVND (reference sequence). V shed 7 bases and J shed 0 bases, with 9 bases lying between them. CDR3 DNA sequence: TGTGCCAGTACCAAGGAGGCAACTAATGAAAAACTGTTTTTT. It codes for CASTKEATNEKLFF.

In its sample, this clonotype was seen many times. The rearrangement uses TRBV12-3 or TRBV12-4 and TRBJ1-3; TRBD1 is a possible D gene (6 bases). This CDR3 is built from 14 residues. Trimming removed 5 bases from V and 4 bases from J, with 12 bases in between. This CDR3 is CASSQRGRGNTIYF. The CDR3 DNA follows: TGTGCCAGCAGTCAACGGGGGCGAGGAAACACCATATATTTT.

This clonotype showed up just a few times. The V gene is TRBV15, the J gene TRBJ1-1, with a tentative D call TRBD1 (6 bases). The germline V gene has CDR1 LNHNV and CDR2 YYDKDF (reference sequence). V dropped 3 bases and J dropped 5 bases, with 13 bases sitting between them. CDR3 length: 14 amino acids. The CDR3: CATSSVQGITEAFF. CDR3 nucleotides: TGTGCCACCAGCAGTGTACAGGGTATTACTGAAGCTTTCTTT.

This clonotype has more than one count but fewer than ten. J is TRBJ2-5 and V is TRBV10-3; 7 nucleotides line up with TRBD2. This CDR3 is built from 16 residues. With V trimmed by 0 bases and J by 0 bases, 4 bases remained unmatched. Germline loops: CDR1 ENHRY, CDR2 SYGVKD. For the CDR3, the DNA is TGTGCCATCAGTGAGTCGTGGGGAGGGGACCAAGAGACCCAGTACTTC. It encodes CAISESWGGDQETQYF.

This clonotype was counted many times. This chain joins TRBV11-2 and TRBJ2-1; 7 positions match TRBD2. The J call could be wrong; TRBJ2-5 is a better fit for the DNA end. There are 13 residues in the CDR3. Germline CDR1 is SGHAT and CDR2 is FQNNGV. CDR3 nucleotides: TGTGCCAGCAGCCGAGCGGGGTGGGAGACCCAGTACTTC. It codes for CASSRAGWETQYF.

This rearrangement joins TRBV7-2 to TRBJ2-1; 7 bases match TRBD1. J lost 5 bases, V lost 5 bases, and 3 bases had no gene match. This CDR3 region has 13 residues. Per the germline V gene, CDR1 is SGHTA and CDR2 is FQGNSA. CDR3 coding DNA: TGTGCCAGCAGCCGCGACAGGGACAATGAGCAGTTCTTC. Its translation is CASSRDRDNEQFF. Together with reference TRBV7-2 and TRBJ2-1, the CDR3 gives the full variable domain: GAGVSQSPSNKVTEKGKDVELRCDPISGHTALYWYRQSLGQGLEFLIYFQGNSAPDKSGLPSDRFSAERTGGSVSTLTIQRTQQEDSAVYLCASSRDRDNEQFFGPGTRLTVL.

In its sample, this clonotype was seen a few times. The CDR3 reads CASSLDGRAQSGANVLTF. The CDR3 DNA is TGCGCCAGCAGCTTGGATGGCAGGGCGCAAAGTGGGGCCAACGTCCTGACTTTC. The V call is TRBV5-1, the J call TRBJ2-6, with D possibly being TRBD1 (5 bases). Trimming pared 0 bases from V and 3 bases from J, leaving 16 bases between. In germline, CDR1 is SGHRS, CDR2 YFSETQ. This CDR3 spans 18 amino acids. Full variable domain (outside the CDR3, taken from reference TRBV5-1 and TRBJ2-6): KAGVTQTPRYLIKTRGQQVTLSCSPISGHRSVSWYQQTPGQGLQFLFEYFSETQRNKGNFPGRFSGRQFSNSRSEMNVSTLELGDSALYLCASSLDGRAQSGANVLTFGAGSRLTVL.